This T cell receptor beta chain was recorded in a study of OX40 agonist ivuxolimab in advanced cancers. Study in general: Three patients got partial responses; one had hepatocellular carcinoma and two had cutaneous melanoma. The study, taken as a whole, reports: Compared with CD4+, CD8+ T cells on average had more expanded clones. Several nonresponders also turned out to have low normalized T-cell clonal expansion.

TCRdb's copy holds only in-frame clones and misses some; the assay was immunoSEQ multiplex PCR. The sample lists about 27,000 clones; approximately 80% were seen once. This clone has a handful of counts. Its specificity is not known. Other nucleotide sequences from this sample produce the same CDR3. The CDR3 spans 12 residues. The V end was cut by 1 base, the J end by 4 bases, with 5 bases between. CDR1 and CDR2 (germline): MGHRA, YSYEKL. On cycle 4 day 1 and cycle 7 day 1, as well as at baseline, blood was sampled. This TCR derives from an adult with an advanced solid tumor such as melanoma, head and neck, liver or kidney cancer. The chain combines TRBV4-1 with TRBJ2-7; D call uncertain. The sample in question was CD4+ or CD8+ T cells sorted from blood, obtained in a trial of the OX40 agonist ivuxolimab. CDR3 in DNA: TGCGCCAGCAGCCAAGTAGGTTACGAGCAGTACTTC. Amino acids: CASSQVGYEQYF.